The 18 T cell receptor beta chains below come from one sample, sequenced in a study of T-cell reconstitution after alpha-beta-depleted transplantation in children. Researchers prepared the TCRbeta library using unique molecular identifiers, the study reports. Using its own MiXCR run on the PCR reads, TCRdb lists one record per CDR3 protein. The sample has roughly 350,000 distinct CDR3 sequences; about 9.3% are singletons. The sample consisted of PBMCs from the stem cell graft donor, taken from the stem cell graft. These receptors were collected from a human donor who donated a stem cell graft to a child with acute lymphoblastic leukemia.

In its sample, this clonotype was seen a few times. The rearrangement links TRBV27 to TRBJ1-1; D not resolved. The germline gives CDR1 MNHEY, CDR2 SMNVEV (reference sequence). V was cut by 2 bases and J by 0 bases, with 10 bases left in between. The CDR3 length is 15 residues. CDR3 protein: CASSLVWEMNTEAFF. CDR3 DNA: TGTGCCAGCAGTTTAGTTTGGGAGATGAACACTGAAGCTTTCTTT.

This clonotype appeared many times. The V and J genes are TRBV4-1 and TRBJ1-2; tentative D call: TRBD1 (6 bases). With 1 base removed from V and 3 bases from J, the gap between germline ends came to 12 bases. The CDR3 loop spans 15 amino acids. The germline gives CDR1 MGHRA, CDR2 YSYEKL. The chain's CDR3 is CASSQAQGPDYGYTF. The CDR3 coding sequence is TGCGCCAGCAGCCAAGCACAGGGTCCGGACTATGGCTACACCTTC.

Ten or more counts support this clonotype. V and J are TRBV29-1 and TRBJ2-1, with TRBD1 identical over 8 bases. V trimming: 6 bases; J trimming: 8 bases; junction bases outside the gene matches: 3. Germline lookup yields CDR1 SQVTM and CDR2 ANQGSEA. The CDR3 extends over 11 amino acids. The CDR3 spells CSVDRVHEQFF. In nucleotides, the CDR3 is TGCAGCGTGGACAGGGTCCATGAGCAGTTCTTC.

In this sample, this clonotype turned up many times. V usage is TRBV7-8 and J usage is TRBJ2-7; 9 nucleotides line up with TRBD2. Losses at the gene ends were 3 bases for V and 5 bases for J; bases not matched to a gene: 14. CDR3 length: 17 amino acids. Germline CDR1 SGHVS, CDR2 FQNEAQ. The CDR3 nucleotides are TGTGCCAGCAGCTTTCGCAGGGCTGGACTAGCGATCAACGAGCAGTACTTC. This translates into CASSFRRAGLAINEQYF.

This clonotype has only a few counts. CDR3 in amino acids: CASSLTARGELFF. CDR3 nucleotides: TGTGCCAGCAGTCTAACTGCTCGCGGGGAGCTGTTTTTT. The chain employs TRBV12-3 or TRBV12-4 and TRBJ2-2; no reliable D call. This CDR3 comprises 13 residues. Trimming stripped 5 bases from V and 7 bases from J, with 11 bases between.

This clonotype showed up many times. The chain carries TRBV27 and TRBJ2-5; the match to TRBD1 covers 8 bases. Trimming removed 5 bases from V and 3 bases from J; junction bases left unmatched: 2. Germline V gene sequence: CDR1 MNHEY, CDR2 SMNVEV (reference sequence). The CDR3 is 13 residues long. CDR3 sequence (DNA): TGTGCCAGCAGTCTGACAGGGGAAGAGACCCAGTACTTC. Translation: CASSLTGEETQYF.

The rearrangement links TRBV5-1 to TRBJ2-2; the D gene is possibly TRBD1 (6 bases). V gave up 6 bases and J gave up 6 bases, with 15 bases separating them. CDR1 and CDR2 (germline): SGHRS, YFSETQ. The CDR3 length is 14 residues. CDR3 region: CASNILQGPGELFF. Here the CDR3 DNA reads TGCGCCAGCAACATACTACAGGGTCCCGGGGAGCTGTTTTTT. The full variable domain, in which reference TRBV5-1 and TRBJ2-2 provide the parts outside the CDR3, is KAGVTQTPRYLIKTRGQQVTLSCSPISGHRSVSWYQQTPGQGLQFLFEYFSETQRNKGNFPGRFSGRQFSNSRSEMNVSTLELGDSALYLCASNILQGPGELFFGEGSRLTVL.

This sequence joins TRBV27 and TRBJ2-7; 8 nucleotides agree with TRBD1. Unmatched junction bases numbered 10, after V lost 5 bases and J lost 4 bases. This CDR3 has 15 residues. CDR1 is MNHEY and CDR2 is SMNVEV in the germline V gene (reference sequence). The CDR3 region is CASSVGTGRYYEQYF. DNA for the CDR3: TGTGCCAGCAGTGTCGGGACAGGCAGGTATTACGAGCAGTACTTC.

The chain links TRBV7-9 to TRBJ1-2, with D hard to call. Germline lookup yields CDR1 SEHNR and CDR2 FQNEAQ (reference sequence). The CDR3 contains 15 residues. V was trimmed by 1 base and J by 4 bases, leaving 13 bases between them. The CDR3 DNA is TGTGCCAGCAGCTTAGAGGAGAGGATTTTCTATGGCTACACCTTC. Amino acids: CASSLEERIFYGYTF.

This chain uses TRBV28 with TRBJ2-1, with 7 bases lining up with TRBD2. J gave up 0 bases and V 3 bases, and 17 bases lay outside the gene matches. From germline, CDR1 is MDHEN and CDR2 SYDVKM. This CDR3 region has 20 residues. The CDR3: CASSFPLGLAVPSSYNEQFF. The CDR3 DNA reads TGTGCCAGCAGTTTCCCCCTGGGGCTAGCGGTGCCGAGCTCCTACAATGAGCAGTTCTTC.

The sample holds a few counts of this clonotype. V usage is TRBV12-3 or TRBV12-4 and J usage is TRBJ2-7; D unclear. The CDR3 is made up of 15 amino acids. The germline V and J ends were trimmed by 5 bases and 3 bases, with 17 bases remaining between them. The DNA for the CDR3 is TGTGCCAGCAGTCCACCCCCTTATGACGGCTACGAGCAGTACTTC. Protein: CASSPPPYDGYEQYF.

The chain joins TRBV11-1 to TRBJ2-1; 14 bases align to TRBD2. Trimming at V came to 2 bases and at J to 10 bases, leaving 13 bases not matched to a gene. The length of the CDR3 is 18 residues. The germline gives CDR1 SGHAT, CDR2 FQDESV (reference sequence). CDR3 DNA: TGTGCCAGCAGCTTACCATTTCGACTAGCGGGAGGGCGGCAAGAGCAGTTCTTC. This encodes CASSLPFRLAGGRQEQFF.

V is TRBV27 and J is TRBJ2-7; 7 nucleotides align to TRBD2. The trim removed 4 bases at V and 3 bases at J, leaving 3 bases unmatched. The CDR3 loop spans 13 amino acids. Germline CDR1 is MNHEY and CDR2 is SMNVEV (reference sequence). In DNA form, the CDR3 reads TGTGCCAGCAGTTGGGGGGGAGGCTACGAGCAGTACTTC. Translated, it gives CASSWGGGYEQYF.

The rearrangement joins TRBV6-5 to TRBJ2-2; TRBD2 might be the D (6 bases). The CDR3 has 15 amino acids. Between the trimmed V and J ends, which lost 4 bases and 6 bases, there was a span of 15 bases. Germline V CDR1 and CDR2: MNHEY, SVGAGI. The CDR3: CASSSAGGFAGELFF. The CDR3 DNA sequence: TGTGCCAGCAGTTCAGCCGGGGGATTCGCCGGGGAGCTGTTTTTT.

The chain recombines TRBV7-9 with TRBJ1-2, with D unresolved. Germline values: CDR1 SEHNR, CDR2 FQNEAQ (reference sequence). The CDR3 loop spans 14 amino acids. The V gene lost 4 bases and the J gene lost 2 bases, with 11 bases spanning the gap. CDR3 in DNA: TGTGCCAGCAGCTCCGATCGGGCCAACTATGGCTACACCTTC. Translated: CASSSDRANYGYTF.

This clonotype showed up many times. The chain uses TRBV20-1 and TRBJ2-3; no clear D gene. The germline V and J ends were trimmed by 3 bases and 2 bases, with 6 bases remaining between them. Germline assignment: CDR1 DFQATT and CDR2 SNEGSKA (reference sequence). The CDR3 extends over 12 amino acids. The chain's CDR3 is CSARWLTDTQYF. The CDR3, as DNA: TGCAGTGCTAGGTGGCTCACAGATACGCAGTATTTT.

There are a few counts of this clonotype. The chain links TRBV7-8 to TRBJ2-1; D tentatively reads TRBD1 or TRBD2 (5 bases each). Looked up from germline, CDR1 is SGHVS and CDR2 is FQNEAQ. The V gene lost 6 bases and the J gene lost 4 bases, with 10 bases spanning the gap. This CDR3 is 13 amino acids long. The CDR3 nucleotides read TGTGCCAGCAGACTTTGGGGGTACAATGAGCAGTTCTTC. Protein product: CASRLWGYNEQFF.

To note about this clonotype: In this CDR3 the conserved last residue, phenylalanine or tryptophan, is missing, so a read error is likely. The DNA is left out, because the CDR3 cannot be placed on it with certainty; the CDR3 is given as TCRdb lists it. The rearrangement uses TRBV24-1 and TRBJ2-3; the listed D gene, TRBD2, was not tested against the DNA. Germline V gene lookup returns CDR1 KGHDR and CDR2 SFDVKD. The CDR3 sequence runs 12 residues, both termini included. CDR3 sequence reads: CATSEPSGDTQC.